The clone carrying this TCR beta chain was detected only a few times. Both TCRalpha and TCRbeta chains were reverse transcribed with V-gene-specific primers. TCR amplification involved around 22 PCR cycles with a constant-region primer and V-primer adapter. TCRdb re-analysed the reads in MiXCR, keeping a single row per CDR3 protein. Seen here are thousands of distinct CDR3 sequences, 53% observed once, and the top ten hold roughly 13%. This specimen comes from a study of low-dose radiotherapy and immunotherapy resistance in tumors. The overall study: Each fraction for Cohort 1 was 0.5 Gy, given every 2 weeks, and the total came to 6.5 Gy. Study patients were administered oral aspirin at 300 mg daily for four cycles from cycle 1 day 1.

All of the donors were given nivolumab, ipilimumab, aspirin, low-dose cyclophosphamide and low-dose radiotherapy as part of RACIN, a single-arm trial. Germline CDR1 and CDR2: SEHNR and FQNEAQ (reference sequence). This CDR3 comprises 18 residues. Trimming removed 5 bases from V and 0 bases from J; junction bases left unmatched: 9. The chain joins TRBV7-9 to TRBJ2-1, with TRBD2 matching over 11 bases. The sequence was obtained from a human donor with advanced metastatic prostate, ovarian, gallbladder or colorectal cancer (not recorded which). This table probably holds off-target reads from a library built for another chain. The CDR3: CASSGLTTSGSSYNEQFF. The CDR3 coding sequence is TGTGCCAGCAGCGGATTAACTACTAGCGGGAGCTCCTACAATGAGCAGTTCTTC.